Below, 4 T cell receptor beta chains from the same sample are listed, as sequenced in a study of blood T cells in healthy people across ages. Together with a sample-barcoded 5' primer, a J-beta primer mix was included in a second PCR lasting about 7 to 12 cycles. TCRdb reprocessed the 5' RACE reads via MiXCR and lists one record per CDR3 protein. The table includes hundreds of thousands of distinct CDR3 sequences, about 32% detected once. The sequenced material came from blood. These receptors were taken from a woman aged 80 or older in good health.

As concerns this clonotype: This clone may be a read error of a much larger clone one base away. The rearrangement uses TRBV30 and TRBJ2-1; TRBD2 matches 7 bases. The germline V gene encodes CDR1 GTSNPN and CDR2 SVGIG (reference sequence). V lost 8 bases and J lost 13; bases outside the gene matches: 11. CDR3 length: 11 residues. CDR3 DNA sequence: TGTGCCAGGGAGGGTGGGGAGACCCAGTTCTTC. This codes for CAREGGETQFF. Full variable domain (outside the CDR3, taken from reference TRBV30 and TRBJ2-1): SQTIHQWPATLVQPVGSPLSLECTVEGTSNPNLYWYRQAAGRGLQLLFYSVGIGQISSEVPQNLSASRPQDRQFILSSKKLLLSDSGFYLCAREGGETQFFGPGTRLTVL.

About this clonotype: This may come from a read error, since a much larger clone is one base off. The CDR3 reads CANSVVPADSYNEQFF. In nucleotides, the CDR3 is TGTGCCAACAGCGTAGTACCAGCCGACTCCTACAATGAGCAGTTCTTC. This sequence joins TRBV9 and TRBJ2-1; D is undetermined. Germline V gene lookup returns CDR1 SGDLS and CDR2 YYNGEE. CDR3 length equals 16 residues.

The table lists this clonotype with many counts. The rearrangement uses TRBV9 and TRBJ1-2; D unclear. The ends were cut back, 4 bases at V and 4 bases at J, with 20 bases in the middle. CDR1 and CDR2 (germline): SGDLS, YYNGEE. This CDR3 spans 16 amino acids. The CDR3 DNA reads as TGTGCCAGCAGCATTCACCCTCGGGAGGCGACCTATGGCTACACCTTC. Its translation is CASSIHPREATYGYTF.

Turning to this clonotype: Germline is not matched at one junction end, which may reflect a read error. The genes are TRBV12-3 or TRBV12-4 and TRBJ2-7, with TRBD1 matching 10 bases. The CDR3 has 14 amino acids. The CDR3 sequence is CASSLWDRGGEQYF. The CDR3 DNA sequence: TGCGCCAGCAGTTTGTGGGACAGGGGTGGCGAGCAGTACTTC.